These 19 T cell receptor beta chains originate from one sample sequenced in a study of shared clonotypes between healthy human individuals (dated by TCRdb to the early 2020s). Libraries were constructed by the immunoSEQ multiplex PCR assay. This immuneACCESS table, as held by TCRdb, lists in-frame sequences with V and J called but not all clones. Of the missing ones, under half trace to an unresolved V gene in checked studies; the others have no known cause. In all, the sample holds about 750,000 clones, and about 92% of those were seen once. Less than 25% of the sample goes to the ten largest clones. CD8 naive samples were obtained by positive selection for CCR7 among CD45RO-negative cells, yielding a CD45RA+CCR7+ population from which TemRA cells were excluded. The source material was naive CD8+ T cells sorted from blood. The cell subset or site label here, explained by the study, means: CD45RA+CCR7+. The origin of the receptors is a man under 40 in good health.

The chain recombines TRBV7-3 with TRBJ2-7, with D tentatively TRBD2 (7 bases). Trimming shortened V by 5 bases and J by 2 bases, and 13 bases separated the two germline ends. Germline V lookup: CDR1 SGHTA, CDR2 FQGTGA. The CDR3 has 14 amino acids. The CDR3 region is CASSPGGWAYEQYF. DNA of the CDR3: TGTGCCAGCAGCCCGGGGGGCTGGGCCTACGAGCAGTACTTC.

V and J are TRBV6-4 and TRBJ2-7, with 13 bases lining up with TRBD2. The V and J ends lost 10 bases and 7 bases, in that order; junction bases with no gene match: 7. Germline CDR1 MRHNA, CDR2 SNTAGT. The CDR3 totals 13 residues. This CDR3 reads CATLAGGVGEQYF. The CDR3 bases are TGTGCCACACTAGCGGGAGGGGTGGGAGAGCAGTACTTC.

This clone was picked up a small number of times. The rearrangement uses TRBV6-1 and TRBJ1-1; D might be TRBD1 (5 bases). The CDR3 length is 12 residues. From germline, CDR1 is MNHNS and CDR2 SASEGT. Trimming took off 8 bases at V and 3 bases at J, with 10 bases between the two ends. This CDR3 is CASEWGYTEAFF. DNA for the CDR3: TGTGCCAGCGAGTGGGGGTACACTGAAGCTTTCTTT.

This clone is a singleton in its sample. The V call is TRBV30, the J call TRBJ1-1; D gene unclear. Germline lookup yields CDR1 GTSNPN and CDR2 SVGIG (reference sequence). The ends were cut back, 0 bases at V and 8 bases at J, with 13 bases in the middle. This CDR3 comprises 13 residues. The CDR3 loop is CAWSVHGPSEAFF. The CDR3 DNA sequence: TGTGCCTGGAGTGTACACGGGCCCTCGGAAGCTTTCTTT.

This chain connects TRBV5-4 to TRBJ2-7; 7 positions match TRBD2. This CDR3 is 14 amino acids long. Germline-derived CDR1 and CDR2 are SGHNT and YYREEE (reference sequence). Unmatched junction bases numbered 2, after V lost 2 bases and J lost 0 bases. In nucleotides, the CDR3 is TGTGCCAGCAGCTTAGGGACTACCTCCTACGAGCAGTACTTC. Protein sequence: CASSLGTTSYEQYF. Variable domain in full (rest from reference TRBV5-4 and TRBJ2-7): ETGVTQSPTHLIKTRGQQVTLRCSSQSGHNTVSWYQQALGQGPQFIFQYYREEENGRGNFPPRFSGLQFPNYSSELNVNALELDDSALYLCASSLGTTSYEQYFGPGTRLTVT.

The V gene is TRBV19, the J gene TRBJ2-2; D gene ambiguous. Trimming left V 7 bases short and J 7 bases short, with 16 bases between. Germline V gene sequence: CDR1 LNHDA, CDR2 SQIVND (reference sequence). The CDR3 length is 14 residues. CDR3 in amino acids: CASNPSIGNGELFF. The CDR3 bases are TGTGCCAGTAACCCATCGATAGGGAACGGGGAGCTGTTTTTT.

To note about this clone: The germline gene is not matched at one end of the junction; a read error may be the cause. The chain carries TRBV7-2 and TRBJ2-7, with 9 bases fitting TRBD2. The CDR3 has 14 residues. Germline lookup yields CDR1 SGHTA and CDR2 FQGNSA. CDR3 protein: CASTLAGASYEQYF. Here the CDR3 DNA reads TGTGCCAGCACCTTAGCGGGAGCATCTTACGAGCAGTACTTC. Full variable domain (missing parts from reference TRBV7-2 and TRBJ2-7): GAGVSQSPSNKVTEKGKDVELRCDPISGHTALYWYRQSLGQGLEFLIYFQGNSAPDKSGLPSDRFSAERTGGSVSTLTIQRTQQEDSAVYLCASTLAGASYEQYFGPGTRLTVT.

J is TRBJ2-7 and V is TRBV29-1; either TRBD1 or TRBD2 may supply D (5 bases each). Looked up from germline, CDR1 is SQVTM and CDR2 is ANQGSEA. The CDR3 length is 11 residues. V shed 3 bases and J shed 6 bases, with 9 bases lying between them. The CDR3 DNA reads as TGCAGCGTTGAGTCCGGGACCGAGCAGTACTTC. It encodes CSVESGTEQYF.

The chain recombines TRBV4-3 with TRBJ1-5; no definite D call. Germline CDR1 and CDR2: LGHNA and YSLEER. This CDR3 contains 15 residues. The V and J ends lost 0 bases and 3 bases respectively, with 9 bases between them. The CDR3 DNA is TGCGCCAGCAGCCAAGATTCGGGTAACAATCAGCCCCAGCATTTT. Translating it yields CASSQDSGNNQPQHF.

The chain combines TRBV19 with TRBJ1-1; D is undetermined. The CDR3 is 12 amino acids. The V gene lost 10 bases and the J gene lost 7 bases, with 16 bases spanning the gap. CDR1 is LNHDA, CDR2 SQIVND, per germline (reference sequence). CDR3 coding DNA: TGTGCCACCGCGTCGTGGTATGATGAAGCTTTCTTT. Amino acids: CATASWYDEAFF.

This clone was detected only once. The CDR3 here is CASSYSQGSLVEAFF. CDR3 bases: TGTGCCAGCAGTTACTCGCAGGGGTCATTGGTTGAAGCTTTCTTT. The chain employs TRBV6-6 and TRBJ1-1, with D perhaps TRBD1 (6 bases). Germline-derived CDR1 and CDR2 are MNHNY and SVGAGI (reference sequence). The CDR3 has 15 residues. V was clipped by 0 bases and J by 7 bases, with 15 bases between them.

CDR3 nucleotide sequence: TGCAGCGTTAAGGCGGGATACAATGAGCAGTTCTTC. This encodes CSVKAGYNEQFF. The V and J genes are TRBV29-1 and TRBJ2-1, with D perhaps matching TRBD2 (6 bases). V lost 5 bases and J 4 bases, leaving 9 bases between the germline ends. This CDR3 has 12 amino acids. Germline CDR1 reads SQVTM; CDR2 reads ANQGSEA.

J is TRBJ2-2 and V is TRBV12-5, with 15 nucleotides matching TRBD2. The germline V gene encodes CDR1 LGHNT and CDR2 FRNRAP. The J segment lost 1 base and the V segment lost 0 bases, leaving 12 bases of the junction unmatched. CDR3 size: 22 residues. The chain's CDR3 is CASGLVRGLAGGTNQNTGELFF. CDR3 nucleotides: TGTGCTAGTGGTTTGGTCCGGGGACTAGCGGGAGGTACGAATCAGAACACCGGGGAGCTGTTTTTT.

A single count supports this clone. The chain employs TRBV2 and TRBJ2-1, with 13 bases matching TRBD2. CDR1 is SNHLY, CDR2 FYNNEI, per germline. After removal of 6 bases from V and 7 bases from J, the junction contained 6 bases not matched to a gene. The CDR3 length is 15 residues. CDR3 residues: CASSGLAGARNEQFF. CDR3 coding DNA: TGTGCCAGCAGCGGACTAGCGGGAGCGAGGAATGAGCAGTTCTTC.

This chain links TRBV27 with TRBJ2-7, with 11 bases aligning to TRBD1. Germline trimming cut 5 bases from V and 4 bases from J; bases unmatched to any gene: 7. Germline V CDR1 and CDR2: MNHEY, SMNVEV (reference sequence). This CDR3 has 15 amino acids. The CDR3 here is CASSIGQGALYEQYF. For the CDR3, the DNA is TGTGCCAGCAGTATCGGACAGGGGGCTTTATACGAGCAGTACTTC.

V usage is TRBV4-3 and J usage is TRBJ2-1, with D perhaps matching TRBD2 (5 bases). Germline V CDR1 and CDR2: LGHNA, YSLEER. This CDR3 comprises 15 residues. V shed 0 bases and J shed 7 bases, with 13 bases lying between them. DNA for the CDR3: TGCGCCAGCAGCCAAGATGGCGCCAGGAGGAATGAGCAGTTCTTC. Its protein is CASSQDGARRNEQFF.

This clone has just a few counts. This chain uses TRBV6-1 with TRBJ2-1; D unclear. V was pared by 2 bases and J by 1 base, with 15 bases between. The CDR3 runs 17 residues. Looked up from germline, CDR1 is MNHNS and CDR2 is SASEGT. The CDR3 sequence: CASSEISGRASYNEQFF. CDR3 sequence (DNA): TGTGCCAGCAGTGAAATATCGGGTCGGGCATCCTACAATGAGCAGTTCTTC.

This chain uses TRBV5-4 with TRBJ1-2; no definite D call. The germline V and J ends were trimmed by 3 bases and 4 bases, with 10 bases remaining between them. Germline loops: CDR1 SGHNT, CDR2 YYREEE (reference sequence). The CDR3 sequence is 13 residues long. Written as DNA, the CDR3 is TGTGCCAGCAGCTCCCTGGACGGCTATGGCTACACCTTC. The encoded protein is CASSSLDGYGYTF.

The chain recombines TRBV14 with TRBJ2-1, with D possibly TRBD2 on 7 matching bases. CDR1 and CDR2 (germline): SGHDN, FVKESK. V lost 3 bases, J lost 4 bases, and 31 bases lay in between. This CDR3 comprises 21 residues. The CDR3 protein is CASSHGTPRGGLALRYNEQFF. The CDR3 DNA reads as TGTGCCAGCAGCCATGGAACTCCGAGGGGGGGGCTAGCCTTGAGATACAATGAGCAGTTCTTC.